This entry lists 8 T cell receptor beta chains sequenced from one sample in a study of cytomegalovirus exposure and HLA in healthy donors. With 60 Vbeta and 13 Jbeta primers, the PCR was carried out. TCRdb's copy holds only in-frame clones and misses some; the assay was immunoSEQ multiplex PCR. The sample includes fewer than 80,000 clones, more than 70% of them seen just once. The sequencing sample was made of PBMCs. The origin of the receptors is a man aged 50 to 59 in good health and CMV-seropositive.

The rearrangement joins TRBV29-1 to TRBJ1-2; D gene ambiguous. The CDR3 runs to 11 residues. Germline V gives CDR1 SQVTM, CDR2 ANQGSEA. V lost 1 base and J 8 bases, leaving 8 bases between the germline ends. CDR3 sequence (DNA): TGCAGCGTTGAAGTCCGGAGGGGCTACACCTTC. Protein product: CSVEVRRGYTF.

This chain uses TRBV9 with TRBJ2-1; 10 nucleotides agree with TRBD2. V gave up 0 bases and J gave up 9 bases; unmatched junction bases: 9. The germline CDR1 and CDR2 sequences are SGDLS and YYNGEE. The CDR3 consists of 16 residues. The CDR3 DNA reads TGTGCCAGCAGCGTAGCGAGCGGGAGGGCCTTTCCTGAGCAGTTCTTC. Its translation is CASSVASGRAFPEQFF.

This clone appeared once. This chain joins TRBV6-1 and TRBJ1-1; D is uncertain. Trimming left V 5 bases short and J 2 bases short, with 9 bases between. CDR3 size: 13 residues. CDR1 is MNHNS and CDR2 is SASEGT in the germline V gene. The CDR3 spells CASSSTANTEAFF. The CDR3 coding sequence is TGTGCCAGCAGTTCTACAGCAAACACTGAAGCTTTCTTT.

The rearrangement links TRBV2 to TRBJ2-5, with D uncertain. The CDR3 runs to 13 residues. V was shortened by 6 bases and J by 0 bases, with 8 bases between the two germline ends. Germline CDR1 is SNHLY and CDR2 is FYNNEI. Written as DNA, the CDR3 is TGTGCCAGCAGGGCAGGATACCAAGAGACCCAGTACTTC. Its translation: CASRAGYQETQYF.

The gene calls are TRBV5-4 and TRBJ2-5; a weak D match, TRBD1 (6 bases). CDR1 SGHNT and CDR2 YYREEE come from the germline V gene (reference sequence). The CDR3 totals 14 residues. V was pared by 3 bases and J by 1 base, with 10 bases between. The CDR3 DNA reads TGTGCCAGCAGCTCACAGGGCCGCCAAGAGACCCAGTACTTC. Translating it yields CASSSQGRQETQYF.

In DNA form, the CDR3 reads TGTGCCTTGGGACTAGCGGGAGGGCGCAGTAGTGGAACCCAGTACTTC. Residues: CALGLAGGRSSGTQYF. V is TRBV30 and J is TRBJ2-5; the match to TRBD2 covers 16 bases. There are 16 residues in the CDR3. The trim removed 7 bases at V and 8 bases at J, leaving 13 bases unmatched. Germline lookup yields CDR1 GTSNPN and CDR2 SVGIG (reference sequence).

The V gene is TRBV4-2, the J gene TRBJ1-2, with TRBD1 matching over 8 bases. Germline values: CDR1 LGHNA, CDR2 YNFKEQ. With 0 bases clipped from V and 6 bases from J, the junction kept 9 bases outside the gene matches. The CDR3 loop spans 16 amino acids. This CDR3 reads CASSQEGRQGADGYTF. The CDR3 DNA reads TGTGCCAGCAGCCAAGAGGGGAGGCAGGGGGCTGATGGCTACACCTTC.

This chain uses TRBV27 with TRBJ2-5; 14 bases are a match to TRBD2. J was trimmed by 4 bases and V by 6 bases; bases with no gene match: 1. The CDR3 has 14 residues. Germline V gene data show CDR1 as MNHEY and CDR2 as SMNVEV (reference sequence). The CDR3 protein is CASRGLAGVETQYF. In DNA form, the CDR3 reads TGTGCCAGCAGGGGACTAGCGGGAGTAGAGACCCAGTACTTC.